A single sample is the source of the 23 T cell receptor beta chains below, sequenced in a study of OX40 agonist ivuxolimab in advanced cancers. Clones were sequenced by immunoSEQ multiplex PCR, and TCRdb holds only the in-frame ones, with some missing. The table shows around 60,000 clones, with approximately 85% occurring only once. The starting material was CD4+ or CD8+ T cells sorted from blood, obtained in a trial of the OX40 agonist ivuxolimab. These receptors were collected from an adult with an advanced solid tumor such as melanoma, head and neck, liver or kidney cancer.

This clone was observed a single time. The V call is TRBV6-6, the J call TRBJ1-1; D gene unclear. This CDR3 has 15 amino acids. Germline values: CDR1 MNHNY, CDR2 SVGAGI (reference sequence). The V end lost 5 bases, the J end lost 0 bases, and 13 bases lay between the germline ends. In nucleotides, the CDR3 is TGTGCCAGCAGTCCCCTCGGTCTCATGAACACTGAAGCTTTCTTT. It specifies CASSPLGLMNTEAFF.

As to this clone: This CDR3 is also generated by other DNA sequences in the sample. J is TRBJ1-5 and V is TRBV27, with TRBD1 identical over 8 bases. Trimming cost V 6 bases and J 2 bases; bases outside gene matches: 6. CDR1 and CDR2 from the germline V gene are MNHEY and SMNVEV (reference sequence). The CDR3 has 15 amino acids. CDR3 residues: CASRQGARGNQPQHF. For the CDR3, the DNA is TGTGCCAGCAGGCAGGGGGCTCGGGGCAATCAGCCCCAGCATTTT.

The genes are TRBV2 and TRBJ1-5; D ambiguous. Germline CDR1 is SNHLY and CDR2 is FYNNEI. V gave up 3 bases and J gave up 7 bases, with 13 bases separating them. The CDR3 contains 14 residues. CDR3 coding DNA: TGTGCCAGCAGTGAGAGGGTTTCTGTCCAGCCCCAGCATTTT. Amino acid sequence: CASSERVSVQPQHF. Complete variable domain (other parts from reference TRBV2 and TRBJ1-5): EPEVTQTPSHQVTQMGQEVILRCVPISNHLYFYWYRQILGQKVEFLVSFYNNEISEKSEIFDDQFSVERPDGSNFTLKIRSTKLEDSAMYFCASSERVSVQPQHFGDGTRLSIL.

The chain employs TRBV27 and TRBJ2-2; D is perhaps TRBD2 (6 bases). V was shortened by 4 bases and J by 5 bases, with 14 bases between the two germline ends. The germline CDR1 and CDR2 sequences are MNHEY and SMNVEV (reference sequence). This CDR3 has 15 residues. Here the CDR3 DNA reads TGTGCCAGCAGTTCCAGGGAGGTGGCGACCGGGGAGCTGTTTTTT. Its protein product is CASSSREVATGELFF.

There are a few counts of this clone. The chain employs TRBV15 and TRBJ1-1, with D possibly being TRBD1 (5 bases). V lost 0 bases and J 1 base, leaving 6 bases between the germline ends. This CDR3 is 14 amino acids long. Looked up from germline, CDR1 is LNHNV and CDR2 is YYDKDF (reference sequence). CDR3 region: CATSRDQGNTEAFF. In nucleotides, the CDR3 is TGTGCCACCAGCAGAGATCAGGGGAACACTGAAGCTTTCTTT.

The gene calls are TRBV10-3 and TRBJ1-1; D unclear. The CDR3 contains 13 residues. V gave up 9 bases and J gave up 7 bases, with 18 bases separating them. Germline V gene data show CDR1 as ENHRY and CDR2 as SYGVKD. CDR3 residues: CAIKSGPGVEAFF. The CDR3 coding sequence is TGTGCCATTAAATCGGGTCCGGGAGTTGAAGCTTTCTTT.

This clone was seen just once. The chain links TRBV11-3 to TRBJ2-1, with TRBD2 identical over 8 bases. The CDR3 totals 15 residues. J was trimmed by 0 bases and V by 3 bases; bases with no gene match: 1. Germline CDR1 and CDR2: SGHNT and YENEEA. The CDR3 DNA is TGTGCCAGCAGCTTTAGCGGGGCCTCCTACAATGAGCAGTTCTTC. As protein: CASSFSGASYNEQFF. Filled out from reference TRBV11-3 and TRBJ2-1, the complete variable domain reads EAGVVQSPRYKIIEKKQPVAFWCNPISGHNTLYWYLQNLGQGPELLIRYENEEAVDDSQLPKDRFSAERLKGVDSTLKIQPAELGDSAVYLCASSFSGASYNEQFFGPGTRLTVL.

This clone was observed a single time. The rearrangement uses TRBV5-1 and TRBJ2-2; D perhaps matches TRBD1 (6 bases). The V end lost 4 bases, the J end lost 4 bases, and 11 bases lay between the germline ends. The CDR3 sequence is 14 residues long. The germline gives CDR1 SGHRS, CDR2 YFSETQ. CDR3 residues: CASSPGVLTGELFF. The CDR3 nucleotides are TGCGCCAGCAGCCCAGGGGTTCTCACCGGGGAGCTGTTTTTT. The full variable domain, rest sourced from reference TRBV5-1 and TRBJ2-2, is KAGVTQTPRYLIKTRGQQVTLSCSPISGHRSVSWYQQTPGQGLQFLFEYFSETQRNKGNFPGRFSGRQFSNSRSEMNVSTLELGDSALYLCASSPGVLTGELFFGEGSRLTVL.

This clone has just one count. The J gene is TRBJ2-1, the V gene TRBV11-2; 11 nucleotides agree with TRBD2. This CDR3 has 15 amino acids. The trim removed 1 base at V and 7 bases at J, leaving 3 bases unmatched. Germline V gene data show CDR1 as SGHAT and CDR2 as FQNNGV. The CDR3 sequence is CASSLGTSGWNEQFF. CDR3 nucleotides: TGTGCCAGCAGCTTAGGGACTAGCGGGTGGAATGAGCAGTTCTTC. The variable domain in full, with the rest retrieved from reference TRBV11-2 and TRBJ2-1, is EAGVAQSPRYKIIEKRQSVAFWCNPISGHATLYWYQQILGQGPKLLIQFQNNGVVDDSQLPKDRFSAERLKGVDSTLKIQPAKLEDSAVYLCASSLGTSGWNEQFFGPGTRLTVL.

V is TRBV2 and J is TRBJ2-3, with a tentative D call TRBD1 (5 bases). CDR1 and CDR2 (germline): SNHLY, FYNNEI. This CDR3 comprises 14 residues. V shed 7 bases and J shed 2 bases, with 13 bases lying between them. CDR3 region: CASNDRQSTDTQYF. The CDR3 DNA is TGTGCCAGCAATGATAGACAGTCCACAGATACGCAGTATTTT. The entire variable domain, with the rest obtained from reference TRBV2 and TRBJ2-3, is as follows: EPEVTQTPSHQVTQMGQEVILRCVPISNHLYFYWYRQILGQKVEFLVSFYNNEISEKSEIFDDQFSVERPDGSNFTLKIRSTKLEDSAMYFCASNDRQSTDTQYFGPGTRLTVL.

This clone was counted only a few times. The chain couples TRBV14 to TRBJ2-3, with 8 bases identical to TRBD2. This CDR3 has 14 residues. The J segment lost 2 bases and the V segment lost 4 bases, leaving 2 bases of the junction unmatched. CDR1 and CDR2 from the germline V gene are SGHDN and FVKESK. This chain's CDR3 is CASSPAGVTDTQYF. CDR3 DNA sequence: TGTGCCAGCAGCCCAGCGGGGGTCACAGATACGCAGTATTTT.

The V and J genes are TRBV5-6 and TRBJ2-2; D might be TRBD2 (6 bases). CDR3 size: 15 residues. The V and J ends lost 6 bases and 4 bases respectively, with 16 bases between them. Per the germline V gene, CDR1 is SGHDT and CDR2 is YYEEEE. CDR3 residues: CASTLRGFGTGELFF. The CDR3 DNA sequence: TGTGCCAGCACCCTACGGGGGTTCGGCACCGGGGAGCTGTTTTTT.

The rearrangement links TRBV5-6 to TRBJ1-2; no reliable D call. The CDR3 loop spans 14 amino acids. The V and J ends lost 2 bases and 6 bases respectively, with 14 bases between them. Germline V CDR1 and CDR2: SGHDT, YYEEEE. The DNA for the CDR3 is TGTGCCAGCAGCTTTGACCCGCGGGATGATGGCTACACCTTC. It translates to CASSFDPRDDGYTF.

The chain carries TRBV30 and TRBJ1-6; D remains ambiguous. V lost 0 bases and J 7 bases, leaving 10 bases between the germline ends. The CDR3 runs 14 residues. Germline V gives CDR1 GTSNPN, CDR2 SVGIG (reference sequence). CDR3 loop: CAWSVGRNNSPLHF. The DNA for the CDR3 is TGTGCCTGGAGTGTCGGTAGGAACAATTCACCCCTCCACTTT. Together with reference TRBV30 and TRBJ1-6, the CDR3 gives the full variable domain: SQTIHQWPATLVQPVGSPLSLECTVEGTSNPNLYWYRQAAGRGLQLLFYSVGIGQISSEVPQNLSASRPQDRQFILSSKKLLLSDSGFYLCAWSVGRNNSPLHFGNGTRLTVT.

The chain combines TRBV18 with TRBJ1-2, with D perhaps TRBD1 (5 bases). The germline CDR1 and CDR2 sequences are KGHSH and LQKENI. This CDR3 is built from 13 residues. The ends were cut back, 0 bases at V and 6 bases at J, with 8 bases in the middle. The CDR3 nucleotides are TGTGCCAGCTCACCACCGCAGGGTCATGGCTACACCTTC. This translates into CASSPPQGHGYTF.

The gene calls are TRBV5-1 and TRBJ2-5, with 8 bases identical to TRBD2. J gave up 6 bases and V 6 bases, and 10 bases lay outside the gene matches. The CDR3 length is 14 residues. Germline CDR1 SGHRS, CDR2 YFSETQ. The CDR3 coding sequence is TGCGCCAGCAATCAGCGGGAGCCCTCAAAGACCCAGTACTTC. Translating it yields CASNQREPSKTQYF. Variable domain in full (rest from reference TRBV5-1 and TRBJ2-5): KAGVTQTPRYLIKTRGQQVTLSCSPISGHRSVSWYQQTPGQGLQFLFEYFSETQRNKGNFPGRFSGRQFSNSRSEMNVSTLELGDSALYLCASNQREPSKTQYFGPGTRLLVL.

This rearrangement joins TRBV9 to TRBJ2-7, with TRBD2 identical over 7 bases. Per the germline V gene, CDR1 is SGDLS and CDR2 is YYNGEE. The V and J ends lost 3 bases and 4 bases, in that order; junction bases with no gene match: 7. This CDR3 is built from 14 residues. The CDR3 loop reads CASSASGGPYEQYF. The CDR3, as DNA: TGTGCCAGCAGCGCCTCGGGGGGACCTTACGAGCAGTACTTC.

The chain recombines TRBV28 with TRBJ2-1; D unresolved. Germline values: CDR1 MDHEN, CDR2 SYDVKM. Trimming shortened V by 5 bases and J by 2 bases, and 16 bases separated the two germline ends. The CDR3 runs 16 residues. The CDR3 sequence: CASSIQIVSPYNEQFF. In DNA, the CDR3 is TGTGCCAGCAGTATCCAGATCGTTTCCCCCTACAATGAGCAGTTCTTC.

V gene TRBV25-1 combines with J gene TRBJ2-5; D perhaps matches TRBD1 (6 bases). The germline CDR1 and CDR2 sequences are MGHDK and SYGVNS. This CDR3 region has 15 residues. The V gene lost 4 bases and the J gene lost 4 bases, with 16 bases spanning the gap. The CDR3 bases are TGTGCCAGCAGTGGGGGTAGGGGGAGCGGAGAGACCCAGTACTTC. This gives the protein CASSGGRGSGETQYF.

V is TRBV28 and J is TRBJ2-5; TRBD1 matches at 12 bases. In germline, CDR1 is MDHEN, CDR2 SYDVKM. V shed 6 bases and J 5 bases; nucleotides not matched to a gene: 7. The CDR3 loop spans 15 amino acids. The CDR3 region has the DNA TGTGCCAGCAGCTCCGGGACAGGGGGCTTGGAGACCCAGTACTTC. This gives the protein CASSSGTGGLETQYF. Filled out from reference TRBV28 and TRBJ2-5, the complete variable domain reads DVKVTQSSRYLVKRTGEKVFLECVQDMDHENMFWYRQDPGLGLRLIYFSYDVKMKEKGDIPEGYSVSREKKERFSLILESASTNQTSMYLCASSSGTGGLETQYFGPGTRLLVL.

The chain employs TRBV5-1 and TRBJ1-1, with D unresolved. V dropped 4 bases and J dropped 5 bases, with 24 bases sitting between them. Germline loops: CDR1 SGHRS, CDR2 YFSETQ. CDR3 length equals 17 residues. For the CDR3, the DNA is TGCGCCAGCAGCCAGGTGGAATGGACGCCCTCGACGACTGAAGCTTTCTTT. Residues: CASSQVEWTPSTTEAFF.

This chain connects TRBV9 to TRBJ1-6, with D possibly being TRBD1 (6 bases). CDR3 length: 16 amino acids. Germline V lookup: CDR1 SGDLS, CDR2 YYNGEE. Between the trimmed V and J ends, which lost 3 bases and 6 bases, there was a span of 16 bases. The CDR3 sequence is CASSARGGEFNSPLHF. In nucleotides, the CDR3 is TGTGCCAGCAGCGCCCGGGGGGGCGAATTTAATTCACCCCTCCACTTT.

CDR3 region: CASSQPIGGPETEAFF. DNA of the CDR3: TGCGCCAGCAGCCAGCCGATCGGGGGCCCTGAGACTGAAGCTTTCTTT. This rearrangement joins TRBV4-1 to TRBJ1-1, with D tentatively TRBD1 (6 bases). Trimming took off 3 bases at V and 5 bases at J, with 19 bases between the two ends. Germline-derived CDR1 and CDR2 are MGHRA and YSYEKL. This CDR3 is 16 amino acids long.